One and the same sample provided the 21 T cell receptor beta chains below, sequenced in a study of blood T cell repertoires in COVID-19. Method: immunoSEQ multiplex PCR; TCRdb's copy keeps in-frame clones and lacks some. The sample carries 190,000 or so clones, 87% recorded once. Sequenced: peripheral blood. The receptors originated from a woman in her late teens or twenties who had recovered from COVID-19.

This clone was recorded once. V usage is TRBV6-6 and J usage is TRBJ2-7; tentative D call: TRBD2 (6 bases). Trimming removed 6 bases from V and 7 bases from J, with 19 bases in between. From germline, CDR1 is MNHNY and CDR2 SVGAGI (reference sequence). CDR3 length: 14 amino acids. For the CDR3, the DNA is TGTGCCAGCAGGGGTTGGGAGACGGGAGCGGAGCAGTACGTC. Translating it yields CASRGWETGAEQYV.

The chain is built from TRBV27 and TRBJ2-7; D possibly corresponds to TRBD1 (5 bases). Germline V gives CDR1 MNHEY, CDR2 SMNVEV (reference sequence). The CDR3 is made up of 14 amino acids. The V end lost 0 bases, the J end lost 3 bases, and 9 bases lay between the germline ends. The CDR3 sequence is CASSLSAGFYEQYF. The CDR3 region has the DNA TGTGCCAGCAGTTTATCCGCAGGGTTCTACGAGCAGTACTTC.

For this clone: A junction boundary mismatches the germline segment, possibly from a read error. The chain has TRBV28 and TRBJ2-7; 8 positions agree with TRBD1. The CDR3 runs 13 residues. In germline, CDR1 is MDHEN, CDR2 SYDVKM. CDR3 sequence reads: CASEAGGSHEQYF. The CDR3, as DNA: TGTGCCAGCGAAGCAGGGGGCTCCCACGAGCAGTACTTC.

The chain's CDR3 is CASSLEGLNAFF. The CDR3 coding sequence is TGTGCCAGCAGTTTAGAGGGGCTGAATGCTTTCTTT. The V and J genes are TRBV12-3 or TRBV12-4 and TRBJ1-1; weak D call: TRBD1 (5 bases). The CDR3 spans 12 residues. V was shortened by 1 base and J by 11 bases, with 11 bases between the two germline ends.

This clone occurred once. The gene calls are TRBV7-2 and TRBJ1-1; D possibly corresponds to TRBD1 (5 bases). This CDR3 contains 14 residues. Germline lookup yields CDR1 SGHTA and CDR2 FQGNSA. Trimming took off 3 bases at V and 1 base at J, with 9 bases between the two ends. In DNA, the CDR3 is TGTGCCAGCAGCTTGGGGGGATCGAACACTGAAGCTTTCTTT. This codes for CASSLGGSNTEAFF.

The chain employs TRBV19 and TRBJ2-1; tentative D call: TRBD1 (6 bases). V lost 4 bases, J lost 0 bases, and 10 bases lay in between. The germline gives CDR1 LNHDA, CDR2 SQIVND (reference sequence). The CDR3 is made up of 15 amino acids. For the CDR3, the DNA is TGTGCCAGTAGTACTCTGACAGGCTCCTACAATGAGCAGTTCTTC. It specifies CASSTLTGSYNEQFF.

The gene calls are TRBV7-9 and TRBJ1-1; maybe TRBD1 (6 bases). Trimming cost V 2 bases and J 8 bases, with 9 bases left between them. This CDR3 region has 12 residues. CDR1 is SEHNR and CDR2 is FQNEAQ in the germline V gene (reference sequence). The CDR3 region has the DNA TGTGCCAGCAGCTTAAACAGGGTGGAAGCTTTCTTT. Residues: CASSLNRVEAFF.

CDR3 sequence (DNA): TGTGCCAGCAGCCCAGACCCGAGCGGAGCCGGGGAGCTGTTTTTT. Protein product: CASSPDPSGAGELFF. The V gene is TRBV7-2, the J gene TRBJ2-2; D perhaps matches TRBD2 (5 bases). Germline V gene sequence: CDR1 SGHTA, CDR2 FQGNSA. The CDR3 length is 15 residues. The V end lost 5 bases, the J end lost 6 bases, and 16 bases lay between the germline ends.

This chain links TRBV6-2 or TRBV6-3 with TRBJ1-2; 7 bases map to TRBD1. This CDR3 is built from 16 residues. Trimming at V came to 2 bases and at J to 7 bases, leaving 13 bases not matched to a gene. Germline CDR1 is MNHEY and CDR2 is SVGEGT. The CDR3 DNA is TGTGCCAGCAGTTACGGCCCAGGGGGATGGATTGCTGGCTACACCTTC. Translation gives CASSYGPGGWIAGYTF.

This clone came up a few times. The CDR3 reads CASSSGFVGTYDNEQFF. The CDR3 DNA is TGTGCCAGCAGCTCCGGGTTTGTCGGGACTTACGACAATGAGCAGTTCTTC. This chain links TRBV6-2 or TRBV6-3 with TRBJ2-1; perhaps TRBD2 as D (6 bases). CDR3 length equals 17 residues. From germline, CDR1 is MNHEY and CDR2 SVGEGT. V was pared by 6 bases and J by 5 bases, with 23 bases between.

This clone appeared once. The chain recombines TRBV7-9 with TRBJ2-3; 10 positions agree with TRBD2. The CDR3 extends over 18 amino acids. Germline V CDR1 and CDR2: SEHNR, FQNEAQ (reference sequence). Trimming cost V 1 base and J 2 bases; bases outside gene matches: 9. The CDR3 region is CASSLVRLAGDNTDTQYF. CDR3 bases: TGTGCCAGCAGCTTAGTTCGGCTAGCGGGAGACAACACAGATACGCAGTATTTT.

V and J are TRBV4-3 and TRBJ2-1, with 7 bases that match TRBD1. Germline loops: CDR1 LGHNA, CDR2 YSLEER. There are 16 residues in the CDR3. Trimming cost V 1 base and J 5 bases; bases outside gene matches: 8. CDR3 in amino acids: CASSQGRHRGDNEQFF. In nucleotides, the CDR3 is TGCGCCAGCAGCCAAGGGAGGCACAGGGGTGACAATGAGCAGTTCTTC.

The CDR3 coding sequence is TGTGCCAGCAGCTTAACCGCCGACCTTAGCGGGAACAATGAGCAGTTCTTC. It codes for CASSLTADLSGNNEQFF. This rearrangement joins TRBV11-3 to TRBJ2-1; 8 positions agree with TRBD2. The V gene end was trimmed by 2 bases and the J gene end by 5 bases; junction bases not matched to a gene: 11. CDR1 and CDR2 from the germline V gene are SGHNT and YENEEA. The CDR3 is made up of 17 amino acids.

The chain employs TRBV19 and TRBJ1-4, with 9 bases matching TRBD1. The germline V gene encodes CDR1 LNHDA and CDR2 SQIVND (reference sequence). CDR3 length: 16 residues. Trimming at V came to 5 bases and at J to 8 bases, leaving 12 bases not matched to a gene. The CDR3 DNA reads as TGTGCCAGTAGTGACCTCCGAGGGACAGGGAGGGAAAAACTGTTTTTT. It yields the protein CASSDLRGTGREKLFF.

This chain joins TRBV2 and TRBJ2-3; 9 bases are shared with TRBD1. Trimming at V came to 3 bases and at J to 1 base, leaving 5 bases not matched to a gene. The CDR3 extends over 16 amino acids. CDR1 is SNHLY, CDR2 FYNNEI, per germline. CDR3 bases: TGTGCCAGCAGTGAGGACAGGGGTATGGGCACAGATACGCAGTATTTT. It yields the protein CASSEDRGMGTDTQYF.

This clone was detected only a few times. The chain employs TRBV5-1 and TRBJ1-4; TRBD1 aligns across 7 bases. CDR3 length: 14 amino acids. The J segment lost 6 bases and the V segment lost 3 bases, leaving 5 bases of the junction unmatched. Germline CDR1 is SGHRS and CDR2 is YFSETQ. CDR3 residues: CASSSRDSDEKLFF. CDR3 sequence (DNA): TGCGCCAGCAGCTCCCGGGACAGCGATGAAAAACTGTTTTTT.

The chain couples TRBV6-4 to TRBJ1-6; D is unclear. Germline CDR1 reads MRHNA; CDR2 reads SNTAGT. Deletions cut 5 bases from V and 6 bases from J, with 17 bases between. The CDR3 extends over 16 amino acids. This CDR3 reads CASSYLPLRFNSPLHF. The CDR3 region has the DNA TGTGCCAGCAGTTACCTACCTTTGCGTTTTAATTCACCCCTCCACTTT.

The rearrangement links TRBV5-1 to TRBJ2-2; 11 bases match TRBD2. The length of the CDR3 is 15 residues. Germline trimming cut 4 bases from V and 7 bases from J; bases unmatched to any gene: 6. Germline CDR1 reads SGHRS; CDR2 reads YFSETQ. In nucleotides, the CDR3 is TGCGCCAGCAGCCAACTAGCGGGAGTTGGCGGGGAGCTGTTTTTT. Protein sequence: CASSQLAGVGGELFF.

This clone was seen just once. This chain links TRBV18 with TRBJ1-4, with D possibly being TRBD1 (5 bases). CDR1 and CDR2 (germline): KGHSH, LQKENI. This CDR3 has 16 residues. The V gene lost 2 bases and the J gene lost 0 bases, with 10 bases spanning the gap. CDR3 DNA: TGTGCCAGCTCACCAACAGGTCCCGCAACTAATGAAAAACTGTTTTTT. Translation gives CASSPTGPATNEKLFF.

There are a few counts of this clone. The chain links TRBV4-1 to TRBJ1-5; TRBD1 matches 11 bases. Germline V gene data show CDR1 as MGHRA and CDR2 as YSYEKL. V was clipped by 1 base and J by 9 bases; unmatched bases: 8. The CDR3 runs 16 residues. The CDR3 sequence: CASSQGGDRGAMPQHF. In nucleotides, the CDR3 is TGCGCCAGCAGCCAAGGGGGGGACAGGGGGGCAATGCCCCAGCATTTT.

The rearrangement uses TRBV9 and TRBJ2-7, with D possibly TRBD2 on 7 matching bases. The V and J ends lost 4 bases and 1 base respectively, with 12 bases between them. Germline loops: CDR1 SGDLS, CDR2 YYNGEE. This CDR3 contains 14 residues. CDR3 DNA sequence: TGTGCCAGCAGCCGGGGGCGGGGGTCCTACGAGCAGTACTTC. Its protein product is CASSRGRGSYEQYF.